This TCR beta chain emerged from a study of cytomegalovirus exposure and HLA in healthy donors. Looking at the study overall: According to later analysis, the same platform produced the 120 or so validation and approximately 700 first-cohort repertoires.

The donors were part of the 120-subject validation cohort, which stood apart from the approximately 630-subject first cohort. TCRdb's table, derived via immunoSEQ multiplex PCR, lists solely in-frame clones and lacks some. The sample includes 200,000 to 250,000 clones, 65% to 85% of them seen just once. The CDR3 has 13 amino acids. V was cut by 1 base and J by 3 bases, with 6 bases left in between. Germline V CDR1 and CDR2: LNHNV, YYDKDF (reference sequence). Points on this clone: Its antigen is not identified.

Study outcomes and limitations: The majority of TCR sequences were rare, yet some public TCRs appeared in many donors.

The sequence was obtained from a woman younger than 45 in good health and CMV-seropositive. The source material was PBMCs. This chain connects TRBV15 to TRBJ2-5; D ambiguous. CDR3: CATSRVNEETQYF. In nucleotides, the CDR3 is TGTGCCACCAGCAGAGTTAATGAAGAGACCCAGTACTTC.